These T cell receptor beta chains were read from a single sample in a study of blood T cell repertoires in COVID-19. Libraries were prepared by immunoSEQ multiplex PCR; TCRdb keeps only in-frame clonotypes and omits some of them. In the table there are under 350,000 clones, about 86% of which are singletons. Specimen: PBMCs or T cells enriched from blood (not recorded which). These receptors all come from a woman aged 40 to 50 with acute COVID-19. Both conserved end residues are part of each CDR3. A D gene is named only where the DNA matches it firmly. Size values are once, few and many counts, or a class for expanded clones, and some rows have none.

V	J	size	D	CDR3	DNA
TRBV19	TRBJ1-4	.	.	CASSIGRGRTNEKLFF	TGTGCCAGTAGTATTGGTCGGGGGAGGACTAATGAAAAACTGTTTTTT
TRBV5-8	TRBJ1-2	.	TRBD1	CASSPFGDRVSYGYTF	TGTGCCAGCAGCCCTTTCGGGGACAGGGTTAGCTATGGCTACACCTTC
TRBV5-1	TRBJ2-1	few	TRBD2	CASSLIPGLAGGEQFF	TGCGCCAGCAGCTTAATCCCCGGACTAGCGGGAGGTGAGCAGTTCTTC
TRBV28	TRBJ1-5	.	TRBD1	CASTYTGGYYSNQPQHF	TGTGCCAGCACCTACACAGGGGGGTATTATAGCAATCAGCCCCAGCATTTT
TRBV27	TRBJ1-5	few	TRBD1	CASSLRYRDRDGQPQHF	TGTGCCAGCAGTTTAAGATACCGGGACAGGGACGGCCAGCCCCAGCATTTT
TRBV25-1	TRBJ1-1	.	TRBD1	CASSRGGSFDTEAFF	TGTGCCAGCAGTAGAGGGGGCTCTTTCGACACTGAAGCTTTCTTT
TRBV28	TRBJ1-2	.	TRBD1	CASEGSGGWKGYTF	TGTGCCAGCGAAGGGTCAGGGGGATGGAAAGGCTACACCTTC
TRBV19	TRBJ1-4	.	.	CASRKNRQIDEKLFF	TGTGCCAGTAGAAAAAACCGACAGATAGATGAAAAACTGTTTTTT
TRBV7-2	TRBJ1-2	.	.	CASSLPGFNYGYTF	TGTGCCAGCAGCTTACCAGGATTCAACTATGGCTACACCTTC
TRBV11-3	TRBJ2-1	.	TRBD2	CASSMGTSNWNEQFF	TGTGCCAGCAGCATGGGGACTAGCAATTGGAATGAGCAGTTCTTC
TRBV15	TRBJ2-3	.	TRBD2	CATSGTLAGGEDTQYF	TGTGCCACCAGCGGGACACTAGCGGGAGGAGAGGATACGCAGTATTTT
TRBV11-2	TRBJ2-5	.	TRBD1	CASSFTGGQETQYF	TGTGCCAGCAGCTTTACAGGGGGCCAAGAGACCCAGTACTTC
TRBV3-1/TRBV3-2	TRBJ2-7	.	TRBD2	CASSQLGLEPTTEQYF	TGTGCCAGCAGCCAATTGGGACTAGAACCTACTACCGAGCAGTACTTC
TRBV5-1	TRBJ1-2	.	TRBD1	CASSFTGDYGYTF	TGCGCCAGCAGCTTCACAGGGGACTATGGCTACACCTTC
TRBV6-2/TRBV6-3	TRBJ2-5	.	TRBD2	CASSRLASETQYF	TGTGCCAGCAGCCGACTAGCATCAGAGACCCAGTACTTC
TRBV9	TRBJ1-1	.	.	CASSAGQKTEAFF	TGTGCCAGCAGCGCGGGACAAAAGACTGAAGCTTTCTTT
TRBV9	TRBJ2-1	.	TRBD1	CASSVASVPGGVNEQFF	TGTGCCAGCAGCGTAGCTTCGGTGCCAGGGGGTGTCAATGAGCAGTTCTTC
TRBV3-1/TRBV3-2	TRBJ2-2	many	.	CASSPLGAVDTGELFF	TGTGCCAGCAGCCCATTGGGGGCGGTAGACACCGGGGAGCTGTTTTTT
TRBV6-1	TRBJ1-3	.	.	CASSDASGTGNTIYF	TGTGCCAGCAGTGACGCATCGGGAACTGGAAACACCATATATTTT
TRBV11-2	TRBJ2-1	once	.	CASSLDPRREQFF	TGTGCCAGCAGCTTAGATCCGAGGCGGGAGCAGTTCTTC
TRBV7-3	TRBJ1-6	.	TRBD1	CASSSRQGSPLHF	TGTGCCAGCAGCTCTCGACAGGGATCACCCCTCCACTTT
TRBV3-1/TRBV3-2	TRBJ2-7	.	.	CASSPSKWGHYEQYF	TGTGCCAGCAGCCCTAGCAAATGGGGACACTACGAGCAGTACTTC
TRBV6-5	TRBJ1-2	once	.	CASRIDNLLYGYTF	TGTGCCAGCAGAATAGACAATTTACTCTATGGCTACACCTTC
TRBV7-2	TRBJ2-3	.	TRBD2	CASSSGLAGVTDTQYF	TGTGCCAGCAGCTCAGGACTAGCGGGAGTTACAGATACGCAGTATTTT
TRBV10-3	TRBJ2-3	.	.	CAIRATALTQQRTDTQYF	TGTGCCATCAGGGCGACAGCCCTAACCCAACAACGCACAGATACGCAGTATTTT
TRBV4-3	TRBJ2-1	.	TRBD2	CASSHLGLANEEQFF	TGCGCCAGCAGCCACCTAGGACTAGCGAACGAAGAGCAGTTCTTC
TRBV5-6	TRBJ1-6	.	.	CASSPSAGFLNSPLHF	TGTGCCAGCAGCCCCTCGGCGGGATTTCTAAATTCACCCCTCCACTTT
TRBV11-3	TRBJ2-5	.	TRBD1	CASSLGPGQDQETQYF	TGTGCCAGCAGTCTTGGGCCAGGACAGGACCAAGAGACCCAGTACTTC
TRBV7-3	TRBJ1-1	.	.	CASSTTGSGGTEAFF	TGTGCCAGCAGCACAACGGGATCCGGTGGCACTGAAGCTTTCTTT